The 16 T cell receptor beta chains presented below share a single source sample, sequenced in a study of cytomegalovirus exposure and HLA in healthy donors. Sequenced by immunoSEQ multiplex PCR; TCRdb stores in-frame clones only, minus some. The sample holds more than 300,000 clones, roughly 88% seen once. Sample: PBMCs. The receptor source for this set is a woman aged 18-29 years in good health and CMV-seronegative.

In DNA, the CDR3 is TGCGCCAGCAAGTGGACAGGGTCCTACAATGAGCAGTTCTTC. This sequence encodes CASKWTGSYNEQFF. This chain uses TRBV5-1 with TRBJ2-1; 8 bases agree with TRBD1. This CDR3 spans 14 amino acids. V was pared by 6 bases and J by 1 base, with 3 bases of the junction left unmatched. Germline lookup yields CDR1 SGHRS and CDR2 YFSETQ.

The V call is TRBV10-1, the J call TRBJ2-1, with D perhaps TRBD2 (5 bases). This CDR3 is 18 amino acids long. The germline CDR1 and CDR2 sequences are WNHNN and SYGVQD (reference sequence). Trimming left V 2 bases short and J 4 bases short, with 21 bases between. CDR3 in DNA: TGCGCCAGCAGTGAGGGCGTAGTCGGCGGGCCCGGATACAATGAGCAGTTCTTC. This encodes CASSEGVVGGPGYNEQFF.

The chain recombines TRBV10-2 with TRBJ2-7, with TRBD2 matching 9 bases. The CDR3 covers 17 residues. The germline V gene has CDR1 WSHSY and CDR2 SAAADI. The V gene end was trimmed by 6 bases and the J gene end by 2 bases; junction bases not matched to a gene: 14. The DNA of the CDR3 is TGCGCCAGCAGGGACCCCCATAGCGGGGGTGCCCCCTACGAGCAGTACTTC. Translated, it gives CASRDPHSGGAPYEQYF.

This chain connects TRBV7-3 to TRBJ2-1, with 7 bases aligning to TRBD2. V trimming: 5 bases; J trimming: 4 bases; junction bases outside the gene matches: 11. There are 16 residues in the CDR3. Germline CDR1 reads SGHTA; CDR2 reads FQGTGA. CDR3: CASSPRGGRGYNEQFF. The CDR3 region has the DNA TGTGCCAGCAGCCCCCGTGGAGGGAGGGGATACAATGAGCAGTTCTTC.

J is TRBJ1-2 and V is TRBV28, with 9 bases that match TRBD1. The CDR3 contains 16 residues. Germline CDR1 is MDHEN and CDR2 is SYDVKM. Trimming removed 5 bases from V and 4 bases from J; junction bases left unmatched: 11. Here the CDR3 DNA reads TGTGCCAGCAGTACCGCCGGGACAGGGATTCGCTATGGCTACACCTTC. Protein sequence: CASSTAGTGIRYGYTF.

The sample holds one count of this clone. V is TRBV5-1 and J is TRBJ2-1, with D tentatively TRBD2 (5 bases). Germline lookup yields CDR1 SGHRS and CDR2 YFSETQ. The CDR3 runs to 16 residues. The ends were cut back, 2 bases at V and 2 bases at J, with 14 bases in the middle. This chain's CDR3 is CASSFGMTKPYNEQFF. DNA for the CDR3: TGCGCCAGCAGCTTCGGTATGACTAAACCCTACAATGAGCAGTTCTTC.

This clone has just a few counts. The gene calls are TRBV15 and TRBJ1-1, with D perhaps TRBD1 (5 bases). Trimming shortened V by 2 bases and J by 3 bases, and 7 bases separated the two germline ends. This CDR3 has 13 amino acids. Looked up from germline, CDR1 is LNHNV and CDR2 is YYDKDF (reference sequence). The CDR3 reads CATSRIQDTEAFF. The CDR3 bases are TGTGCCACCAGCAGAATACAGGACACTGAAGCTTTCTTT.

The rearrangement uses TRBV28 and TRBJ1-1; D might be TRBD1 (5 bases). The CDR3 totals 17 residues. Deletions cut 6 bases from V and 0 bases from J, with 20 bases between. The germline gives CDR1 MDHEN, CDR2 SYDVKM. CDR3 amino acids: CASSIPFPGTMNTEAFF. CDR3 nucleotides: TGTGCCAGCAGCATCCCCTTCCCCGGGACTATGAACACTGAAGCTTTCTTT.

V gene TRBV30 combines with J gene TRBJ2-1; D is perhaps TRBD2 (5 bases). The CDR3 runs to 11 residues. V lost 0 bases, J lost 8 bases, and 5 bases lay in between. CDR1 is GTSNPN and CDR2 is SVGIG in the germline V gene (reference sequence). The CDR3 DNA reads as TGTGCCTGGAGTGTACTAGATGAGCAGTTCTTC. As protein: CAWSVLDEQFF. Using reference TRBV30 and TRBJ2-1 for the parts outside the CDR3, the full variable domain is SQTIHQWPATLVQPVGSPLSLECTVEGTSNPNLYWYRQAAGRGLQLLFYSVGIGQISSEVPQNLSASRPQDRQFILSSKKLLLSDSGFYLCAWSVLDEQFFGPGTRLTVL.

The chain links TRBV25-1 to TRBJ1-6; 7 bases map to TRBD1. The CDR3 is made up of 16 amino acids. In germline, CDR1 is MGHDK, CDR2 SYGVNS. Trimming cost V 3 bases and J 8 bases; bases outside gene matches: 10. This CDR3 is CASSELRGPRDSPLHF. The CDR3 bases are TGTGCCAGCAGTGAGTTGAGGGGGCCTAGGGATTCACCCCTCCACTTT.

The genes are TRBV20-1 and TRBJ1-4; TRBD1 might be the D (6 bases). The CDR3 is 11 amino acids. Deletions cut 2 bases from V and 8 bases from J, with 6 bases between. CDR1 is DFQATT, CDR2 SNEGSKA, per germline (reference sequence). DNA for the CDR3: TGCAGTGCTAGACAGGGGGAAAAACTGTTTTTT. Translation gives CSARQGEKLFF.

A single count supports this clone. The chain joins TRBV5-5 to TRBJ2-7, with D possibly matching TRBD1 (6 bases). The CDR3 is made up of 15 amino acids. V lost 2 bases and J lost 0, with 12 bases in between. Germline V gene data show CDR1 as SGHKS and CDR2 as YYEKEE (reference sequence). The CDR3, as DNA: TGTGCCAGCAGCTTAGGACAGTGGAACTCCTACGAGCAGTACTTC. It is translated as CASSLGQWNSYEQYF. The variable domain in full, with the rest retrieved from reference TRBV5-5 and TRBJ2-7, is DAGVTQSPTHLIKTRGQQVTLRCSPISGHKSVSWYQQVLGQGPQFIFQYYEKEERGRGNFPDRFSARQFPNYSSELNVNALLLGDSALYLCASSLGQWNSYEQYFGPGTRLTVT.

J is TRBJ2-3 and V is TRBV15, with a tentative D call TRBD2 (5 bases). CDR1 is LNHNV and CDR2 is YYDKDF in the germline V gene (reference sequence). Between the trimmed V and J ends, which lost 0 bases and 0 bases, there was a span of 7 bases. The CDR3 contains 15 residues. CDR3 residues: CATSRDRRSTDTQYF. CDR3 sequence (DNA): TGTGCCACCAGCAGAGATCGGAGGAGCACAGATACGCAGTATTTT.

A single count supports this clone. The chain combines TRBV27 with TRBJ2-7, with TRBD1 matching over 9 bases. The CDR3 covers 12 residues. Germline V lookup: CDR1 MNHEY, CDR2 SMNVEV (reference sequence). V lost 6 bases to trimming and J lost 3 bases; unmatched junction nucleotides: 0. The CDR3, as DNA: TGTGCCAGCAGGACAGGGGGCTACGAGCAGTACTTC. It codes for CASRTGGYEQYF.

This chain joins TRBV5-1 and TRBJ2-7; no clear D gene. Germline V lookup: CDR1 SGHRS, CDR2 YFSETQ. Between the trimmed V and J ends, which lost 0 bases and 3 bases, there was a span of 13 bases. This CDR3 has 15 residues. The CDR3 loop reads CASSLEARRLYEQYF. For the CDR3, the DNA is TGCGCCAGCAGCTTGGAGGCAAGGCGACTCTACGAGCAGTACTTC.

The CDR3: CASSTRGKGKHEQFF. The CDR3 coding sequence is TGTGCCAGCAGCACCCGCGGGAAGGGGAAACATGAGCAGTTCTTC. V and J are TRBV13 and TRBJ2-1; possibly TRBD2 for D (6 bases). Germline loops: CDR1 PRHDT, CDR2 FYEKMQ (reference sequence). The CDR3 is made up of 15 amino acids. V was trimmed by 5 bases and J by 8 bases, leaving 19 bases between them. The full variable domain, completed using reference TRBV13 and TRBJ2-1, is AAGVIQSPRHLIKEKRETATLKCYPIPRHDTVYWYQQGPGQDPQFLISFYEKMQSDKGSIPDRFSAQQFSDYHSELNMSSLELGDSALYFCASSTRGKGKHEQFFGPGTRLTVL.